This T cell receptor beta chain was sequenced for a study of blood T cell repertoires in COVID-19 (dated by TCRdb to about 2020). The study in broad terms: Samples covering the acute and convalescent phases of COVID-19 were provided by collaborators in the United States, Italy and Spain. The prospective study material was composed of cDNA or gDNA derived from T cells, B-cell-depleted T cells, or PBMCs. The repertoires were made available in a free public database intended to serve as a resource for research on the immune response to SARS-CoV-2. HLA class I and class II types, where available, came from metadata supplied by the sample provider rather than from assay-based typing. The samples were drawn from two sources: the first 160 participants of the ongoing ImmuneRACE study, and 1,200 or so subjects contributed by 6 global collaborators. Deeply sampled blood TCRbeta repertoires from subjects exposed to, actively infected with, or recovered from COVID-19 were included in the dataset. Nearly every sample came with metadata listing a de-identified subject ID, COVID-19 status, age in years and sex.

TCRbeta CDR3 regions were amplified from genomic DNA using the immunoSEQ Assay, a bias-controlled multiplex PCR. The authors processed their data as follows. Nucleated cell counts per sample were estimated from amplification of reference gene primers within the assay. To quantify the absolute abundance of each unique TCRbeta CDR3 rearrangement, sequence reads were collapsed and filtered. For each sample, productive Simpson clonality was calculated by taking the square root of Simpson's diversity index across productive rearrangements. TCRdb took over this immuneACCESS table, retaining in-frame rearrangements with V and J assigned. Such tables are incomplete; in checked studies, under half of the missing clones stem from an unresolved V gene, and the remainder is unexplained. V and J calls and clone size come straight from that table; D and trimming were deduced from the DNA. Recorded for this sample are about 240,000 clones; roughly 90% of them occurred a single time. The ten largest clones capture 2.6% of the sample.

Reading the germline V gene gives CDR1 LGHNA and CDR2 YSLEER. The CDR3 runs 15 residues from the cysteine to the phenylalanine. The only DNA kept is the CDR3, 45 bases in frame from the first base. Trimming at the junction amounts to 3 bases on V and 8 bases on J, and the germline ends lie 17 bases apart. Enrolling through a virtual design, the prospective study's participants ranged in age from roughly 18 to 95 years and lived across 24 United States geographic areas. In the prospective study, cohorts were assigned on the basis of participant-reported clinical history obtained from a screening survey and a study questionnaire. Mobile phlebotomists in the prospective study collected whole blood, serum and a nasopharyngeal or oropharyngeal swab from every participant. Participants in the prospective study had the option to provide additional blood draws and questionnaires over a 2-month period. Prospective study blood samples were shipped either frozen or at room temperature before DNA extraction.

The paper's findings and limits, for the study overall: How much clinical and demographic metadata was included differed by source and by participant, and the metadata was provided uncurated.

For this clone: Its antigen remains unidentified. Base qualities are not provided; no much larger clone lies one nucleotide away.

This clonotype was obtained from a woman in her 30s with acute COVID-19. Sequenced material: PBMCs or T cells enriched from blood (not recorded which). The sequence joins TRBV4-3 to TRBJ2-1; 6 matching bases give a weak D call of TRBD1. The encoded CDR3 is CASSQTQTGVDEQFF. The DNA sequence follows: TGCGCCAGCAGCCAGACCCAGACAGGTGTCGATGAGCAGTTCTTC.